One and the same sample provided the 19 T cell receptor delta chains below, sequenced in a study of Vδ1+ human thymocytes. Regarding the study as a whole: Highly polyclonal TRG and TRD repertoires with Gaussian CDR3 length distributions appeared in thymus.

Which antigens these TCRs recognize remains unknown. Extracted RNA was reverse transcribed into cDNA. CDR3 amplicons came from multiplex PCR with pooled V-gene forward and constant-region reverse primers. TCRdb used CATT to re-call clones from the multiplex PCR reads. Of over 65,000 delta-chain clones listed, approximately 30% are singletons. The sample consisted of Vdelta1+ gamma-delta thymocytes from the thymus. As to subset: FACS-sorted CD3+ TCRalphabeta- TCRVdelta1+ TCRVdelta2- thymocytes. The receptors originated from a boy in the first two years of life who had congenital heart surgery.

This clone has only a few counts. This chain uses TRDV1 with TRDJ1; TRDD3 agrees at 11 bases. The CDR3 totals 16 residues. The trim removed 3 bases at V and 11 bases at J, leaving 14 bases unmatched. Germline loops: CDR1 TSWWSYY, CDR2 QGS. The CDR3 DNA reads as TGTGCTCTTGGGGATATTCCTACGTCTGGGGGATACATCCTCATCTTT. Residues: CALGDIPTSGGYILIF.

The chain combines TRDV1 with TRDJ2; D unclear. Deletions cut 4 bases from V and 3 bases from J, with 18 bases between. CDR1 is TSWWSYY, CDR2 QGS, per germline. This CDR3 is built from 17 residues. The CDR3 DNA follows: TGTGCTCTTGGGGGAACCTCCCGGGGTGGCCTGACAGCACAACTCTTCTTT. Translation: CALGGTSRGGLTAQLFF.

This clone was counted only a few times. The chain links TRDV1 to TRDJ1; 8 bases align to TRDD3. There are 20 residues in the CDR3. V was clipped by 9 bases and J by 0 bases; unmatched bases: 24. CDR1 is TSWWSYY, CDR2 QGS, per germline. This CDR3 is CALVHPTRDTHNQYTDKLIF. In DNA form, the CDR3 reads TGTGCTCTGGTACATCCTACGAGGGATACGCACAACCAGTACACCGATAAACTCATCTTT.

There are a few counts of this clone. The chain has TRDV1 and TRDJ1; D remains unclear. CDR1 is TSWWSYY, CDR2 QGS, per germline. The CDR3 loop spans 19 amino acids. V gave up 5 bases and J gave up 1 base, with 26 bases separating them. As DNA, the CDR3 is TGTGCTCTTGGGAGGGCCTCTACGAGGCCCCCAGGTCCCACCGATAAACTCATCTTT. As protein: CALGRASTRPPGPTDKLIF.

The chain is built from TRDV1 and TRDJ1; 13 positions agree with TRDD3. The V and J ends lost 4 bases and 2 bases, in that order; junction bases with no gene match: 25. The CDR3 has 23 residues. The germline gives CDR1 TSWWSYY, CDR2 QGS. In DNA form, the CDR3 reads TGTGCTCTTGGGGCCCCCCCGGAGTTCCTACCTTACTGGGGGATACGCTCTACCGATAAACTCATCTTT. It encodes CALGAPPEFLPYWGIRSTDKLIF.

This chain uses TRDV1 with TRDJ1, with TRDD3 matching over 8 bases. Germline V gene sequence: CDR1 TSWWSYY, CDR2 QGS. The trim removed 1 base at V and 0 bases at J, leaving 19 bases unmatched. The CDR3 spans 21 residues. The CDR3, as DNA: TGTGCTCTTGGGGAACCCTGCCCGGGATACGTTAGTATTACGTACACCGATAAACTCATCTTT. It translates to CALGEPCPGYVSITYTDKLIF.

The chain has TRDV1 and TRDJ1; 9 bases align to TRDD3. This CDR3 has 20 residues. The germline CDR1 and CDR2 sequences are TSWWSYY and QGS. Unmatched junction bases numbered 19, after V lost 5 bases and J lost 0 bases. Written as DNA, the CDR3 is TGTGCTCTTGGGATTCGAATCTACGTCTGGGGGATTCACTACACCGATAAACTCATCTTT. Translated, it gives CALGIRIYVWGIHYTDKLIF.

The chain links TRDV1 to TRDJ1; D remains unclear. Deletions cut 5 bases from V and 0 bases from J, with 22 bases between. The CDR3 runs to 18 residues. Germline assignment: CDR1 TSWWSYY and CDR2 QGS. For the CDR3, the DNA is TGTGCTCTTGGGAAGGCCCTAGGGCATGGTGAAAACACCGATAAACTCATCTTT. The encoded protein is CALGKALGHGENTDKLIF.

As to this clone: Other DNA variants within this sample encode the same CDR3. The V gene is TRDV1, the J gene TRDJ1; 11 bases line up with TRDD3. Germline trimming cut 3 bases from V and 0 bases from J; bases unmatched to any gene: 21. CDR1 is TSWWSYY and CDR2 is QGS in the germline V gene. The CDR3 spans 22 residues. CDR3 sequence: CALGDSYRFVPGGYQYTDKLIF. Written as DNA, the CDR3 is TGTGCTCTTGGGGACTCCTACAGGTTCGTGCCTGGGGGATACCAGTACACCGATAAACTCATCTTT.

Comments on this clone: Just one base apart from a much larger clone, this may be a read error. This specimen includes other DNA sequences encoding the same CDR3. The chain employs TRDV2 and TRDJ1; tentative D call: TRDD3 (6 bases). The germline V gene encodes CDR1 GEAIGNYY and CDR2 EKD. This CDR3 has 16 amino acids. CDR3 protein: CACDTGPHAGILKLIF. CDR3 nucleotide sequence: TGTGCCTGTGACACCGGCCCACACGCGGGGATTCTTAAACTGATCTTT.

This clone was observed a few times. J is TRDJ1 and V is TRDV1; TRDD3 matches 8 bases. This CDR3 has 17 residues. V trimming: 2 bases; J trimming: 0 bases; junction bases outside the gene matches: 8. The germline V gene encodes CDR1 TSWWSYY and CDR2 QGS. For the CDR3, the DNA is TGTGCTCTTGGGGAATTTCCTATACTGGGGGACACCGATAAACTCATCTTT. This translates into CALGEFPILGDTDKLIF.

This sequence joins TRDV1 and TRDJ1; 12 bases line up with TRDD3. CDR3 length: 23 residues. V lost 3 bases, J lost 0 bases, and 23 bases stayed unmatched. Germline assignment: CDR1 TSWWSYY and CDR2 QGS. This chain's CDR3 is CALGDPSVPNWGIPLFHTDKLIF. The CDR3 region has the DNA TGTGCTCTTGGGGATCCGTCTGTTCCGAACTGGGGGATACCCCTATTCCACACCGATAAACTCATCTTT.

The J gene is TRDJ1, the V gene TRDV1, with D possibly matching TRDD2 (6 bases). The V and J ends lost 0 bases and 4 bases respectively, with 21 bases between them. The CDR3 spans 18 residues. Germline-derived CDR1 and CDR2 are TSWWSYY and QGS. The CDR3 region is CALGELLAFPRGGDKLIF. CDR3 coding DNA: TGTGCTCTTGGGGAACTGTTGGCCTTCCCCCGAGGGGGCGATAAACTCATCTTT.

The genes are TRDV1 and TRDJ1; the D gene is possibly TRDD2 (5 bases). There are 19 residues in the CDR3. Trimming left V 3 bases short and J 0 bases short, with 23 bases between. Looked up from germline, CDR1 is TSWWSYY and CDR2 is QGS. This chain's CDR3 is CALGEQPSSPRWNTDKLIF. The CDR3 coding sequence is TGTGCTCTTGGGGAGCAGCCTTCGTCACCCCGGTGGAACACCGATAAACTCATCTTT.

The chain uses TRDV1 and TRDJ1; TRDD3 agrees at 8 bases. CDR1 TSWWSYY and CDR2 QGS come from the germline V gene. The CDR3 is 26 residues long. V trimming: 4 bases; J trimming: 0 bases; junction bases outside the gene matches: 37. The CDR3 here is CALGVSFGPTCEVLGAGDKYTDKLIF. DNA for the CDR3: TGTGCTCTTGGGGTCTCCTTCGGACCTACGTGTGAGGTACTGGGGGCTGGGGATAAGTACACCGATAAACTCATCTTT.

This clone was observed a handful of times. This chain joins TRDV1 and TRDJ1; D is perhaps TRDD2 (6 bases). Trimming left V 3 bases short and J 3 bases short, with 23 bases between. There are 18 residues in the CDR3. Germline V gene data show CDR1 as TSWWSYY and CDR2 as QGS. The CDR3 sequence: CALGDILRPQILADKLIF. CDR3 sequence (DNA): TGTGCTCTTGGGGATATCCTACGCCCCCAGATACTAGCCGATAAACTCATCTTT.

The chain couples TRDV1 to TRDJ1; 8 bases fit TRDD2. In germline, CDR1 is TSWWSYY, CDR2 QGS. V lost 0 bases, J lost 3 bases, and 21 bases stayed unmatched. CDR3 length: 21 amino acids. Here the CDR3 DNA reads TGTGCTCTTGGGGAACTTGTCCCCCGGGGCCTTCCTATGGCTGGGGCCGATAAACTCATCTTT. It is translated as CALGELVPRGLPMAGADKLIF.

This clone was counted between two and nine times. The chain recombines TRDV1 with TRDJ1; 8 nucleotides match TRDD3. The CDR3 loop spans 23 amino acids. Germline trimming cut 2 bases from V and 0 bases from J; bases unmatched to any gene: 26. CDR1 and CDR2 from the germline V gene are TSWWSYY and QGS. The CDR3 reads CALGEFSTHALGGPLCHTDKLIF. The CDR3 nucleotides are TGTGCTCTTGGGGAATTTAGTACTCACGCACTGGGGGGGCCTTTATGCCACACCGATAAACTCATCTTT.

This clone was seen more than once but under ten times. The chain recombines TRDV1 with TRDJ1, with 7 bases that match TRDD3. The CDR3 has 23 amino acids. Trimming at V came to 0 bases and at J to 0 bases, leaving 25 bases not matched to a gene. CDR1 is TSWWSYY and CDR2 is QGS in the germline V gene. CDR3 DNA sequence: TGTGCTCTTGGGGAACTAGACGGCCCGAAAAGAGGGAGGATACGCCTATACACCGATAAACTCATCTTT. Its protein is CALGELDGPKRGRIRLYTDKLIF.